These T cell receptor beta chains were read from a single sample in a study of blood T cell repertoires in COVID-19. Method: immunoSEQ multiplex PCR; TCRdb's copy keeps in-frame clones and lacks some. Here the sample spans 70,000 or so clones, roughly 84% being singletons. The sequencing input was peripheral blood. Source of these receptors: a woman older than 75 with active or convalescent COVID-19. Each CDR3 is given with its conserved first and last residue. The D gene is left open where the match is weak. Clone size is shown for a subset of rows, as once, few, many or a class of expanded clone.

TRBV5-1,TRBJ1-1,TRBD1,NA,CASSLEGHQGGMNTEAFF,TGCGCCAGCAGCTTGGAGGGCCACCAGGGGGGTATGAACACTGAAGCTTTCTTT
TRBV24-1,TRBJ2-2,NA,NA,CATSPGSNTGELFF,TGTGCCACCAGCCCGGGTTCCAACACCGGGGAGCTGTTTTTT
TRBV18,TRBJ1-2,NA,NA,CASSLGQRTTNYGYTF,TGTGCCAGCTCACTCGGACAGCGAACCACTAACTATGGCTACACCTTC
TRBV20-1,TRBJ1-1,NA,NA,CSASHYNHPGEEAFF,TGCAGTGCTAGTCACTATAATCACCCGGGGGAGGAAGCTTTCTTT
TRBV9,TRBJ2-3,NA,NA,CASSVVSGSDTQYF,TGTGCCAGCAGCGTAGTCTCAGGGTCAGATACGCAGTATTTT
TRBV19,TRBJ1-1,NA,once,CASMVRARDTEAFF,TGTGCCAGTATGGTCAGGGCCAGGGACACTGAAGCTTTCTTT
TRBV5-6,TRBJ1-6,TRBD1,NA,CASSLYSGGFGSPLHF,TGTGCCAGCAGCTTATATTCAGGGGGCTTTGGTTCACCCCTCCACTTT
TRBV5-4,TRBJ1-1,NA,NA,CASSVYNMNTEAFF,TGTGCCAGCAGCGTATACAACATGAACACTGAAGCTTTCTTT
TRBV3-1/TRBV3-2,TRBJ2-5,TRBD1,NA,CASSLGQGSAQYF,TGTGCCAGCAGCCTCGGACAGGGGTCGGCCCAGTACTTC
TRBV10-3,TRBJ2-5,NA,NA,CAISELQGQETQYF,TGTGCCATCAGTGAGCTGCAGGGACAAGAGACCCAGTACTTC
TRBV19,TRBJ1-5,NA,NA,CASTHLGGSNQPQHF,TGTGCCAGTACCCACCTCGGGGGTAGCAATCAGCCCCAGCATTTT
TRBV19,TRBJ2-2,NA,NA,CATSRQAYTGELFF,TGTGCCACCAGTAGGCAGGCCTACACCGGGGAGCTGTTTTTT
TRBV6-6,TRBJ2-7,TRBD2,NA,CASRAGPSVEQYF,TGTGCCAGCCGAGCGGGGCCTTCGGTTGAGCAGTACTTC
TRBV2,TRBJ2-2,NA,few,CASRETLNTGELFF,TGTGCCAGCAGAGAGACACTGAACACCGGGGAGCTGTTTTTT
TRBV27,TRBJ2-7,NA,NA,CASRLSFRSYEQYF,TGTGCCAGCAGACTGTCGTTCCGGTCCTACGAGCAGTACTTC
TRBV18,TRBJ2-7,TRBD1,once,CASSPPQQGQQQYF,TGTGCCAGCTCACCACCCCAACAGGGACAGCAGCAGTACTTC
TRBV11-2,TRBJ2-7,NA,once,CASSLTLPAYEQYF,TGTGCCAGCAGCCTGACTCTTCCCGCCTACGAGCAGTACTTC
TRBV6-1,TRBJ2-2,NA,NA,CASSETGPGELFF,TGTGCCAGCAGCGAAACAGGGCCCGGGGAGCTGTTTTTT
TRBV19,TRBJ2-5,NA,NA,CASSTRQSQETQYF,TGTGCCAGTTCTACGCGGCAATCCCAAGAGACCCAGTACTTC
TRBV30,TRBJ1-5,TRBD1,NA,CAWSGMRGGAFQQPQHF,TGTGCCTGGAGTGGGATGAGAGGGGGCGCCTTCCAACAGCCCCAGCATTTT
TRBV6-5,TRBJ2-7,TRBD2,NA,CASSDGLAGYEQYF,TGTGCCAGCAGCGATGGACTAGCGGGGTACGAGCAGTACTTC
TRBV29-1,TRBJ1-1,NA,NA,CSVGSGVGTEAFF,TGCAGCGTTGGCTCAGGGGTTGGGACTGAAGCTTTCTTT
TRBV7-2,TRBJ1-6,TRBD1,once,CASSSRTGPVSSPLHF,TGTGCCAGCAGCTCTAGGACAGGCCCAGTCAGTTCACCCCTCCACTTT
TRBV6-5,TRBJ2-1,NA,NA,CASSYFSRASYNEQFF,TGTGCCAGCAGTTACTTCAGCAGGGCCTCCTACAATGAGCAGTTCTTC
TRBV6-1,TRBJ1-5,NA,NA,CASSEEGARSNQPQHF,TGTGCCAGCAGTGAAGAAGGGGCGAGGAGCAATCAGCCCCAGCATTTT
TRBV19,TRBJ2-5,TRBD2,NA,CASSPRAGAGTQYF,TGTGCCAGTAGTCCCCGAGCGGGGGCGGGGACCCAGTACTTC
TRBV9,TRBJ1-5,NA,NA,CASSVGGLRPDQPQHF,TGTGCCAGCAGCGTAGGGGGGCTCAGACCTGATCAGCCCCAGCATTTT
TRBV13,TRBJ1-5,TRBD1,NA,CASSLGFWGGTGSPYSNQPQHF,TGTGCCAGCAGCTTAGGGTTCTGGGGCGGGACAGGGTCCCCTTATAGCAATCAGCCCCAGCATTTT
TRBV6-5,TRBJ1-6,TRBD1,NA,CASSTGAPWGSPLHF,TGTGCCAGCAGCACAGGGGCTCCCTGGGGTTCACCCCTCCACTTT
TRBV9,TRBJ2-3,NA,NA,CASSVGTRGADTQYF,TGTGCCAGCAGCGTAGGTACCAGGGGGGCAGATACGCAGTATTTT
TRBV11-3,TRBJ1-5,NA,NA,CASSFTPFDSYSNQPQHF,TGTGCCAGCAGCTTTACCCCATTTGACAGTTATAGCAATCAGCCCCAGCATTTT
TRBV6-5,TRBJ1-1,NA,NA,CASCTGFGTEAFF,TGTGCCAGCTGTACAGGGTTTGGCACTGAAGCTTTCTTT
TRBV7-2,TRBJ2-1,TRBD2,NA,CATHIGGLEYNEQFF,TGTGCCACTCATATTGGGGGACTAGAGTACAATGAGCAGTTCTTC
TRBV7-2,TRBJ2-5,NA,NA,CASSHDGGLQTQYF,TGTGCCAGCAGCCACGACGGCGGCTTGCAGACCCAGTACTTC
TRBV5-1,TRBJ1-2,TRBD1,NA,CASSGQGTYGYTF,TGCGCCAGCAGCGGACAGGGCACCTATGGCTACACCTTC
TRBV6-6,TRBJ1-6,NA,NA,CASSYSRGNSPLHF,TGTGCCAGCAGTTACTCGAGGGGGAATTCACCCCTCCACTTT
TRBV6-5,TRBJ1-4,NA,NA,CASWTVSGEKLFF,TGTGCCAGCTGGACTGTATCGGGTGAAAAACTGTTTTTT
TRBV23-1,TRBJ2-4,TRBD1,NA,CASSQLVRGQRAILAKNIQYF,TGCGCCAGCAGTCAATTGGTTAGGGGACAGCGTGCTATTCTAGCCAAAAACATTCAGTACTTC
TRBV12-3/TRBV12-4,TRBJ2-4,NA,NA,CASSFVEVHIQYF,TGTGCCAGCAGTTTTGTGGAGGTACACATTCAGTACTTC
TRBV19,TRBJ1-5,TRBD1,once,CASSDRDSNQPQHF,TGTGCCAGTAGCGACAGGGATAGCAATCAGCCCCAGCATTTT
TRBV7-2,TRBJ1-1,TRBD1,NA,CASRSDRAGEAFF,TGTGCCAGCAGATCGGACAGGGCAGGTGAAGCTTTCTTT
TRBV7-3,TRBJ2-1,NA,NA,CASSLSRNEQFF,TGTGCCAGCAGCTTATCCCGCAATGAGCAGTTCTTC
TRBV2,TRBJ1-5,TRBD1,NA,CASSERTGKSGQPQHF,TGTGCCAGCAGTGAAAGGACAGGGAAGTCAGGTCAGCCCCAGCATTTT
TRBV6-5,TRBJ1-6,NA,NA,CASGGPSPLHF,TGTGCCAGTGGTGGCCCTTCACCCCTCCACTTT
TRBV5-4,TRBJ2-3,TRBD2,NA,CASSLLLAGGTDTQYF,TGTGCCAGCAGCTTGCTACTAGCGGGGGGCACAGATACGCAGTATTTT
TRBV19,TRBJ2-2,TRBD2,NA,CASSKLAGNTGELFF,TGTGCCAGTAGTAAGTTAGCGGGAAACACCGGGGAGCTGTTTTTT
TRBV3-1/TRBV3-2,TRBJ1-3,NA,NA,CASSQEFPRDSGNTIYF,TGTGCCAGCAGCCAAGAATTTCCCCGAGACTCTGGAAACACCATATATTTT
TRBV6-1,TRBJ1-2,TRBD1,once,CASTEAEGTGGDGYTF,TGTGCCAGCACCGAAGCTGAGGGGACAGGGGGCGATGGCTACACCTTC
TRBV19,TRBJ1-4,TRBD1,NA,CASSSPGQGTEKLFF,TGTGCCAGTAGTTCGCCGGGACAGGGTACTGAAAAACTGTTTTTT
TRBV6-6,TRBJ2-1,NA,NA,CASSTYGAVADNEQFF,TGTGCCAGCAGTACCTATGGGGCCGTTGCGGACAATGAGCAGTTCTTC
TRBV6-2/TRBV6-3,TRBJ2-5,TRBD2,once,CASSYSGLAGETQYF,TGTGCCAGCAGTTACTCGGGACTAGCCGGGGAGACCCAGTACTTC
TRBV11-3,TRBJ2-2,TRBD1,NA,CASSLGTGGHGELFF,TGTGCCAGCAGCCTCGGGACAGGGGGGCACGGGGAGCTGTTTTTT